This T cell receptor beta chain was identified in a study of beta chain features in type 1 diabetes. Study observations and caveats: Comparison showed that naive, central memory and Treg TCRB repertoires appeared more similar among patients than among healthy donors. Patients and controls would be equally affected if PCR favored shorter templates. Since sequencing was performed on cDNA, cells with high TCR expression could be over-represented. HLA influence on TCRB rearrangement stayed unresolved here.

Since all of the isolated RNA was reverse transcribed, expressed TCRB transcripts were what got sequenced. Clones were sequenced by immunoSEQ multiplex PCR, and TCRdb holds only the in-frame ones, with some missing. The sample carries about 360,000 clones, roughly 12% recorded once. This clone was detected a few times. What it recognizes is unknown. Input material: naive CD4+ T cells from blood. This clonotype originated in a man in his late teens or twenties in good health.

The chain's CDR3 is CASSSPGQGNNEQFF. The CDR3 DNA is TGTGCCAGCAGCTCGCCGGGACAGGGGAACAATGAGCAGTTCTTC. The rearrangement uses TRBV7-2 and TRBJ2-1, with 10 bases matching TRBD1. V shed 4 bases, J shed 5 bases, and the junction held 5 bases outside the gene matches. The germline V gene encodes CDR1 SGHTA and CDR2 FQGNSA. The CDR3 spans 15 residues.